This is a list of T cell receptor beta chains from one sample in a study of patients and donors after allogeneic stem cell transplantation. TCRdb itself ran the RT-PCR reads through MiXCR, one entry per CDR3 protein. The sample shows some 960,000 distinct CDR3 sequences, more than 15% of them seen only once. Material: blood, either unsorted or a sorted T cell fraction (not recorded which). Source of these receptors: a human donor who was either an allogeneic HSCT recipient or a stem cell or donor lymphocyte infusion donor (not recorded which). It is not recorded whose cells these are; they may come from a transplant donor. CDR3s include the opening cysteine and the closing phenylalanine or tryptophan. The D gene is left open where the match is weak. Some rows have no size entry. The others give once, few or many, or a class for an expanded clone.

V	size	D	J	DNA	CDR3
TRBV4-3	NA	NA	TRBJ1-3	TGCGCCAGCAGCCCGAGGGTTATCTCTGGAAACACCATATATTTT	CASSPRVISGNTIYF
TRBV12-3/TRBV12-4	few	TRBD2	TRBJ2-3	TGTGCCAGCAGTCCAGGGACTAGCGGGCGTCAAGATACGCAGTATTTT	CASSPGTSGRQDTQYF
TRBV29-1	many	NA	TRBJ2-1	TGCAGCGTTGAGTTGAACTATGAGCAGTTCTTC	CSVELNYEQFF
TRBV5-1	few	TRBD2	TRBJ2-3	TGCGCCAGCAGCTTTAGGGCCGTGGGACTAGCTGTAATAGATACGCAGTATTTT	CASSFRAVGLAVIDTQYF
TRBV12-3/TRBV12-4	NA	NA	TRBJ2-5	TGTGCCAGCAGTCCCCCACGGATGGAGGAGACCCAGTACTTC	CASSPPRMEETQYF
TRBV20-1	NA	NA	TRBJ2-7	TGCAGTGCTAGAGGCTCGGCAGCGGTATACGAGCAGTACTTC	CSARGSAAVYEQYF
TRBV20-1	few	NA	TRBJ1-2	TGCAGTGCTAGAGATCTCGCAGTACCCAATCCCTCTGGCTACACCTTC	CSARDLAVPNPSGYTF
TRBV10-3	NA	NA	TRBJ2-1	TGTGCCATCAGAGAACAGCTCAATGAGCAGTTCTTC	CAIREQLNEQFF
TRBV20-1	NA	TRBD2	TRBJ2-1	TGCAGTGCTATCTCTAGCGGGATCTCCTACAATGAGCAGTTCTTC	CSAISSGISYNEQFF
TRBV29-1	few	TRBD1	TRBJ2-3	TGCAGCGCAAAGACCGGGACAGGGGGCACAGATACGCAGTATTTT	CSAKTGTGGTDTQYF
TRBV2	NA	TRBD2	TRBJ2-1	TGTGCCAGCACGGGGAGGGGTGAGCAGTTCTTC	CASTGRGEQFF
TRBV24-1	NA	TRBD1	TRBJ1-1	TGTGCCACCAGTAAGACAGGGGGCACTGAAGCTTTCTTT	CATSKTGGTEAFF
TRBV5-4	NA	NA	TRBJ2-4	TGTGCCAGCAGCCCCCAGACAGCCAACATTCAGTACTTC	CASSPQTANIQYF
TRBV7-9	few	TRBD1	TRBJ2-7	TGTGCCAGCAGCTTCTACACAGGGGCCACCTACGAGCAGTACTTC	CASSFYTGATYEQYF
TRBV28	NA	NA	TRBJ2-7	TGTGCCAGCAGCCCTGGACGGAACGAGCAGTACTTC	CASSPGRNEQYF
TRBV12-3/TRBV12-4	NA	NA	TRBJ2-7	TGTGCCAGCAGTCCCCGGGCCGCCCTAACCTACGAGCAGTACTTC	CASSPRAALTYEQYF
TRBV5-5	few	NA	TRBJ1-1	TGTGCCAGCAGCTTCGTCCCTGGCATTAAGACTGAAGCTTTCTTT	CASSFVPGIKTEAFF
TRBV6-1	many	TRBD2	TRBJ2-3	TGTGCCGCCCAAGGCGGGAGTTATACGCAGTATTTT	CAAQGGSYTQYF
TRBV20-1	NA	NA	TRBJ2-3	TGCAGTGCTAGAGTAGGTCGGGGAGCCACAGATACGCAGTATTTT	CSARVGRGATDTQYF
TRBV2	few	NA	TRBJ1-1	TGTGCCAGCAGTGTGATCACTGAAGCTTTCTTT	CASSVITEAFF
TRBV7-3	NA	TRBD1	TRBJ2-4	TGTGCCAGCAGCTTAACCCCCGGGACAGGGGTTCAGTACTTC	CASSLTPGTGVQYF
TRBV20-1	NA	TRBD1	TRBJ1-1	TGCAGTGCTGGGACAGGGCAGAGGAACACTGAAGCTTTCTTT	CSAGTGQRNTEAFF
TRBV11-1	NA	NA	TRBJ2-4	TGTGCCAGCAGCTTCTGGACTTCTACTGACTCACCCAAAAACATTCAGTACTTC	CASSFWTSTDSPKNIQYF
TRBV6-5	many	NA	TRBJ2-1	TGTGCCAGCAGTTACGTCGGTAGGTCCTACAATGAGCAGTTCTTC	CASSYVGRSYNEQFF
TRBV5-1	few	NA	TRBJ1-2	TGCGCCAGCAGCACCCACGCCAAGGGTGGCTACACCTTC	CASSTHAKGGYTF
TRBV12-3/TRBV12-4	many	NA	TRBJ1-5	TGTGCCAGCAGTAACCCCCCCGGAGAGCCCCAGCATTTT	CASSNPPGEPQHF
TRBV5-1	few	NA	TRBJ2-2	TGCGCCAGCAGCGTGGTGCCTGGGGAGCTGTTTTTT	CASSVVPGELFF
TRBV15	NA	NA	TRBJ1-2	TGTGCCACCAGCAGAGGAAGTGGTTCGGGCTATGGCTACACCTTC	CATSRGSGSGYGYTF
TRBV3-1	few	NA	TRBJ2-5	TGTGCCAGCAGCCCGTCCGCCTTGGGGGCCCAGTACTTC	CASSPSALGAQYF
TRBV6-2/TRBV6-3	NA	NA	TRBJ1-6	TGTGCCAGCAGCCCCACGGAGGGGGTAGGCTCACCCCTCCACTTT	CASSPTEGVGSPLHF
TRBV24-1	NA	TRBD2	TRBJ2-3	TGTGCCACCAGTGGTCATAGCGGGAGGTCCACAGATACGCAGTATTTT	CATSGHSGRSTDTQYF
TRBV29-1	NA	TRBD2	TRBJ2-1	TGCAGCGTCCCGACTGGGACTAGCGGGGGCTATGAGCAGTTCTTC	CSVPTGTSGGYEQFF
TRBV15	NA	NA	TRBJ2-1	TGTGCCACCAGCGGGGTGCTCCACTCCTACAATGAGCAGTTCTTC	CATSGVLHSYNEQFF